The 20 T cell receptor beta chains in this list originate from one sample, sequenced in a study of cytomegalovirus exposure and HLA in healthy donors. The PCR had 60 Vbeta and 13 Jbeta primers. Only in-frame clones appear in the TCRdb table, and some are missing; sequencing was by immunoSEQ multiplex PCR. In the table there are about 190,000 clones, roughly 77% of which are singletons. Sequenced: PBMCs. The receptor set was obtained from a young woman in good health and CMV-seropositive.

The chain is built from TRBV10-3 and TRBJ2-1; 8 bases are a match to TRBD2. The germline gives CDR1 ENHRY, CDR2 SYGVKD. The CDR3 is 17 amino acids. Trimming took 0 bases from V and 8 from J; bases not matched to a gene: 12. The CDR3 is CAISESFRIAGLDEQFF. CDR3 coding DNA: TGTGCCATCAGTGAGTCGTTCAGGATAGCGGGACTGGATGAGCAGTTCTTC.

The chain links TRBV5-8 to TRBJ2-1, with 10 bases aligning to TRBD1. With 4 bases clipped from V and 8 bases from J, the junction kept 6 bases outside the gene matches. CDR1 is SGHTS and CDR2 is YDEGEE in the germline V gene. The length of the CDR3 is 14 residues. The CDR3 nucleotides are TGTGCCAGCAGCCCGCGGACAGGGGGACATGAGCAGTTCTTC. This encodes CASSPRTGGHEQFF.

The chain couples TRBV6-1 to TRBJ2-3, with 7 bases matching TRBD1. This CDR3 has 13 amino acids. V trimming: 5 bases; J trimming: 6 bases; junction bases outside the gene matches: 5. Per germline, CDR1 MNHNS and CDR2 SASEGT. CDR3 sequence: CASSKGRGDTQYF. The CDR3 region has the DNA TGTGCCAGCAGTAAAGGCAGGGGGGATACGCAGTATTTT.

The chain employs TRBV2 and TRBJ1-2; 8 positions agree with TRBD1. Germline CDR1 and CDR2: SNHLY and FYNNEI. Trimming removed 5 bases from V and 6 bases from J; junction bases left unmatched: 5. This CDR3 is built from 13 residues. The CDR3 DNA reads TGTGCCAGCAGTCTGACAGGGGAGGATGGCTACACCTTC. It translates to CASSLTGEDGYTF.

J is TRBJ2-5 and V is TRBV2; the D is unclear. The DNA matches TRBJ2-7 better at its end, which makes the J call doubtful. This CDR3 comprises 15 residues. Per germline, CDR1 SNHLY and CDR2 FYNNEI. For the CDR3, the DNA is TGTGCCAGCAGTGAAGCCAACAGTCGAACCTACGAGCAGTACTTC. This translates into CASSEANSRTYEQYF.

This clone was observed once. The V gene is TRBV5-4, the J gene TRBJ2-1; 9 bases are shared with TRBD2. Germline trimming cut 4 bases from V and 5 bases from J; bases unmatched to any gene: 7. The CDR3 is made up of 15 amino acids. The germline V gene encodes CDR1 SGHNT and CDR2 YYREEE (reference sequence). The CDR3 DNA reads TGTGCCAGCAGCGTTACGGGACTAGCAGACAATGAGCAGTTCTTC. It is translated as CASSVTGLADNEQFF.

The CDR3, as DNA: TGTGCCAGCAGCTTAGGGAGGGGCCAGAGCTCCTACAATGAGCAGTTCTTC. Translation: CASSLGRGQSSYNEQFF. V and J are TRBV11-2 and TRBJ2-1, with D perhaps matching TRBD2 (6 bases). V lost 1 base and J 0 bases, leaving 13 bases between the germline ends. Germline V CDR1 and CDR2: SGHAT, FQNNGV. This CDR3 has 17 residues.

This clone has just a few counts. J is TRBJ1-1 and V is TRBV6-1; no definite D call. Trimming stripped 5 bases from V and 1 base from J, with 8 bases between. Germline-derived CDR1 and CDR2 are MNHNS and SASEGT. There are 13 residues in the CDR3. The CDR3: CASSSLRNTEAFF. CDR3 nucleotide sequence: TGTGCCAGCAGTAGTCTAAGGAACACTGAAGCTTTCTTT.

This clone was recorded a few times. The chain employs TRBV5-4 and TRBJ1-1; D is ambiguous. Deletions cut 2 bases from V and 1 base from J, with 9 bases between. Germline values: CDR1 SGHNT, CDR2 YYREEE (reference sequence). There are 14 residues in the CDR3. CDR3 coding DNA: TGTGCCAGCAGCTTAGGGAGGTCGAACACTGAAGCTTTCTTT. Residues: CASSLGRSNTEAFF.

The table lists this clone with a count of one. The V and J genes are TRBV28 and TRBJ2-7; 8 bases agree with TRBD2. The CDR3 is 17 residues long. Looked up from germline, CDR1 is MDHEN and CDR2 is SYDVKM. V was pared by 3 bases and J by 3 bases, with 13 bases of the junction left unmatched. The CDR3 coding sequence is TGTGCCAGCAGTTTCACCCGAGATAGCGGGACCCACTACGAGCAGTACTTC. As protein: CASSFTRDSGTHYEQYF.

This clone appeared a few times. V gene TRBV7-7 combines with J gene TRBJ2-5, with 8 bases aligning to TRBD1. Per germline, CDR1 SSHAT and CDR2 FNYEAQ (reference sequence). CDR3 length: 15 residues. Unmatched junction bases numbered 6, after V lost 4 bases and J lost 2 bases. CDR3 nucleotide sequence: TGTGCCAGCAGCTCCGGGACAGGACTTCAAGAGACCCAGTACTTC. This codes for CASSSGTGLQETQYF.

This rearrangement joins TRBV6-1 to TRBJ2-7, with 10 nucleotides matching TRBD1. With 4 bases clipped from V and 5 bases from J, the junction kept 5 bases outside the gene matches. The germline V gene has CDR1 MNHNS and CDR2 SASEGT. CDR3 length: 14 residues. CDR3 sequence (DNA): TGTGCCAGCAGTGCCGACAGGGGGCTAGACGAGCAGTACTTC. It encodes CASSADRGLDEQYF.

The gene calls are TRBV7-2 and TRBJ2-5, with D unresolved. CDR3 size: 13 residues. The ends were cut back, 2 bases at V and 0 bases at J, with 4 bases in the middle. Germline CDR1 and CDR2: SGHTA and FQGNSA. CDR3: CASSLTDQETQYF. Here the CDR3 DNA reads TGTGCCAGCAGCTTAACGGACCAAGAGACCCAGTACTTC.

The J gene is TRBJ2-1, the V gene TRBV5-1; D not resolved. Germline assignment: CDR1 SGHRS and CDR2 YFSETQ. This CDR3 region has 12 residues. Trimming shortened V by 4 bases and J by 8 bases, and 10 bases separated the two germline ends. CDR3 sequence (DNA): TGCGCCAGCAGCAAAGGAGAGGATGAGCAGTTCTTC. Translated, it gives CASSKGEDEQFF. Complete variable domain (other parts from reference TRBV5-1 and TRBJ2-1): KAGVTQTPRYLIKTRGQQVTLSCSPISGHRSVSWYQQTPGQGLQFLFEYFSETQRNKGNFPGRFSGRQFSNSRSEMNVSTLELGDSALYLCASSKGEDEQFFGPGTRLTVL.

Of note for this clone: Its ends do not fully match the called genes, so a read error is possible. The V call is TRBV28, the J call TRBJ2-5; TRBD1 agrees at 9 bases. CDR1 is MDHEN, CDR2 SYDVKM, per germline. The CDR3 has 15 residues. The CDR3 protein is CASYPGGTGPRLRNF. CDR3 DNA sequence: TGTGCCAGCTACCCCGGCGGGACAGGGCCTCGTTTGCGGAACTTC.

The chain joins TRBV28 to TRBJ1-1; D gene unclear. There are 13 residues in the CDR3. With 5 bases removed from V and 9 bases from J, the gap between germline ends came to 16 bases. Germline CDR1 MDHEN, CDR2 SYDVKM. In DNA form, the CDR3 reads TGTGCCAGCAGTCACCTCGATGGAGGCCAAGCTTTCTTT. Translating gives CASSHLDGGQAFF. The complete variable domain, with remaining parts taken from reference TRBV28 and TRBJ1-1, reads DVKVTQSSRYLVKRTGEKVFLECVQDMDHENMFWYRQDPGLGLRLIYFSYDVKMKEKGDIPEGYSVSREKKERFSLILESASTNQTSMYLCASSHLDGGQAFFGQGTRLTVV.

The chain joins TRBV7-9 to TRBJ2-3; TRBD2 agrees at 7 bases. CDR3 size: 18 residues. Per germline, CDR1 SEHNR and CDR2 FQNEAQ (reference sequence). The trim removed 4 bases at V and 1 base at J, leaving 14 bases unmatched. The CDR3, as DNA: TGTGCCAGCAGCTCAGAAGACAGAATCCTAGCGGGCACAGATACGCAGTATTTT. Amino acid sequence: CASSSEDRILAGTDTQYF.

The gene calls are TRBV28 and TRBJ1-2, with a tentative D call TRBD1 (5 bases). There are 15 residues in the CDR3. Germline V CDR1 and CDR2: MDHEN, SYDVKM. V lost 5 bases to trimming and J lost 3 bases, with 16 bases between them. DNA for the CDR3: TGTGCCAGCAGTGCTTGGAGGGAGGGACACTATGGCTACACCTTC. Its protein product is CASSAWREGHYGYTF.

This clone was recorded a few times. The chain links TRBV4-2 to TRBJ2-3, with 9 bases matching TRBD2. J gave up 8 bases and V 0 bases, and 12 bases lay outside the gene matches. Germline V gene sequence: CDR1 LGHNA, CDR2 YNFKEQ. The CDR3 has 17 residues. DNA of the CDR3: TGTGCCAGCAGCCAAGATAACGCGGGAGGGTTCTGGGGTACGCAGTATTTT. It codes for CASSQDNAGGFWGTQYF.

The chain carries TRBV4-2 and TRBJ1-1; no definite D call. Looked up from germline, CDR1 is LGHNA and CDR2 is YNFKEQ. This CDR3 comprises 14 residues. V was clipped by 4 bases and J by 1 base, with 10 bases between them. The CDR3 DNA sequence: TGTGCCAGCAGCCCGGAACCGGGGAACACTGAAGCTTTCTTT. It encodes CASSPEPGNTEAFF.